Below, 13 T cell receptor beta chains from the same sample are listed, as sequenced in a study of neoadjuvant nivolumab and ipilimumab in lung cancer. Produced via immunoSEQ multiplex PCR; TCRdb's table is partial and in-frame only. The table lists tens of thousands of clones, over 80% of them singletons, with 4.5% to 5.5% in the top ten. This specimen consisted of tumor tissue, obtained after neoadjuvant nivolumab, alone or with ipilimumab, at or shortly before surgery. Receptors originate from an adult with non-small cell lung cancer.

The chain couples TRBV18 to TRBJ2-7, with a possible D match to TRBD1 (6 bases). CDR3 length: 11 residues. Trimming took off 8 bases at V and 5 bases at J, with 10 bases between the two ends. CDR1 and CDR2 from the germline V gene are KGHSH and LQKENI. CDR3 DNA: TGTGCCAGCCAGGGGTTAGACGAGCAGTACTTC. This gives the protein CASQGLDEQYF.

The genes are TRBV7-9 and TRBJ1-1; D is ambiguous. Trimming took off 4 bases at V and 1 base at J, with 10 bases between the two ends. The germline V gene has CDR1 SEHNR and CDR2 FQNEAQ (reference sequence). The CDR3 is 14 residues long. The CDR3 DNA is TGTGCCAGCAGCTCCAGAGGCCGGAACACTGAAGCTTTCTTT. This gives the protein CASSSRGRNTEAFF. The entire variable domain, with the rest obtained from reference TRBV7-9 and TRBJ1-1, is as follows: DTGVSQNPRHKITKRGQNVTFRCDPISEHNRLYWYRQTLGQGPEFLTYFQNEAQLEKSRLLSDRFSAERPKGSFSTLEIQRTEQGDSAMYLCASSSRGRNTEAFFGQGTRLTVV.

This chain connects TRBV29-1 to TRBJ2-3, with 7 bases matching TRBD2. J gave up 6 bases and V 8 bases, and 11 bases lay outside the gene matches. Germline values: CDR1 SQVTM, CDR2 ANQGSEA. The CDR3 sequence is 13 residues long. The DNA for the CDR3 is TGCAGCCTCACGGGGGGAATTAGTGATACGCAGTATTTT. The encoded protein is CSLTGGISDTQYF.

The chain has TRBV10-3 and TRBJ2-3, with TRBD2 matching 8 bases. Germline CDR1 and CDR2: ENHRY and SYGVKD. Unmatched junction bases numbered 10, after V lost 0 bases and J lost 5 bases. The CDR3 contains 17 residues. The DNA for the CDR3 is TGTGCCATCAGTGAGTCGGGGGCGGGAGGTGAGAGAGATACGCAGTATTTT. Protein: CAISESGAGGERDTQYF.

V gene TRBV5-4 combines with J gene TRBJ2-7; 11 bases align to TRBD1. J gave up 2 bases and V 4 bases, and 2 bases lay outside the gene matches. This CDR3 has 14 residues. The germline V gene encodes CDR1 SGHNT and CDR2 YYREEE (reference sequence). In nucleotides, the CDR3 is TGTGCCAGCAGCAAGGGACAGGGGGCCTACGAGCAGTACTTC. Its protein is CASSKGQGAYEQYF.

The chain links TRBV6-5 to TRBJ2-7, with D perhaps TRBD1 (5 bases). With 1 base removed from V and 0 bases from J, the gap between germline ends came to 7 bases. Germline lookup yields CDR1 MNHEY and CDR2 SVGAGI. CDR3 length: 14 residues. This chain's CDR3 is CASSYFQGSYEQYF. In DNA, the CDR3 is TGTGCCAGCAGTTACTTCCAGGGCTCCTACGAGCAGTACTTC.

The V and J genes are TRBV18 and TRBJ2-7; 8 nucleotides match TRBD1. CDR3 length: 14 residues. The junction had 6 bases not matched to a gene; V was cut back by 3 bases and J by 5 bases. The germline V gene encodes CDR1 KGHSH and CDR2 LQKENI. The DNA for the CDR3 is TGTGCCAGCTCACCGTCGGACAGGGACCACGAGCAGTACTTC. Protein product: CASSPSDRDHEQYF.

The genes are TRBV27 and TRBJ1-6; D is possibly TRBD1 (6 bases). The CDR3 runs to 13 residues. Germline V gene sequence: CDR1 MNHEY, CDR2 SMNVEV (reference sequence). The V and J ends lost 6 bases and 7 bases respectively, with 10 bases between them. The CDR3 nucleotides are TGTGCCAGCAGAAGACAGGCAAATTCACCCCTCCACTTT. Its translation: CASRRQANSPLHF.

This clone was counted only a few times. V gene TRBV5-8 combines with J gene TRBJ1-1; 10 bases align to TRBD1. The CDR3 has 14 amino acids. Germline CDR1 is SGHTS and CDR2 is YDEGEE. With V trimmed by 3 bases and J by 1 base, 0 bases remained unmatched. The CDR3 here is CASSWTGGNTEAFF. CDR3 nucleotide sequence: TGTGCCAGCAGCTGGACAGGGGGGAACACTGAAGCTTTCTTT.

The chain joins TRBV4-1 to TRBJ2-7; 7 positions agree with TRBD1. This CDR3 is 15 amino acids long. The V gene end was trimmed by 1 base and the J gene end by 2 bases; junction bases not matched to a gene: 5. Germline CDR1 MGHRA, CDR2 YSYEKL. The CDR3 spells CASSQAGTVPYEQYF. The CDR3 DNA follows: TGCGCCAGCAGCCAAGCAGGGACAGTCCCCTACGAGCAGTACTTC.

On this clone: The germline gene is not matched at one end of the junction; a read error may be the cause. The chain employs TRBV7-9 and TRBJ2-4; TRBD1 agrees at 8 bases. This CDR3 contains 14 residues. The germline V gene has CDR1 SEHNR and CDR2 FQNEAQ (reference sequence). The CDR3 reads CASSFGQGRNRRLF. CDR3 DNA: TGTGCCAGCAGCTTTGGACAGGGACGGAATCGGCGCCTCTTC.

The V gene is TRBV6-5, the J gene TRBJ1-3; D unresolved. V gave up 0 bases and J gave up 4 bases, with 10 bases separating them. CDR3 length equals 15 residues. Germline loops: CDR1 MNHEY, CDR2 SVGAGI. CDR3 residues: CASSYSPYAGNTIYF. The CDR3 DNA is TGTGCCAGCAGTTACTCCCCCTATGCAGGAAACACCATATATTTT.

This clone appeared a few times. The rearrangement links TRBV30 to TRBJ2-7, with TRBD2 identical over 13 bases. CDR1 is GTSNPN and CDR2 is SVGIG in the germline V gene (reference sequence). The V and J ends lost 0 bases and 4 bases, in that order; junction bases with no gene match: 6. The length of the CDR3 is 16 residues. The CDR3 region is CAWSVRTSGRGYEQYF. The CDR3 DNA reads as TGTGCCTGGAGTGTACGTACTAGCGGGAGGGGGTACGAGCAGTACTTC. Supplemented by reference TRBV30 and TRBJ2-7, the full variable domain reads SQTIHQWPATLVQPVGSPLSLECTVEGTSNPNLYWYRQAAGRGLQLLFYSVGIGQISSEVPQNLSASRPQDRQFILSSKKLLLSDSGFYLCAWSVRTSGRGYEQYFGPGTRLTVT.